Each of the 20 T cell receptor beta chains below was sequenced from the same sample in a study of T cell repertoires in cytomegalovirus infection. Antigen specificity for these receptors is unknown. TCRdb recomputed calls from the reads with MiXCR, one row per CDR3 protein. The sample has approximately 280,000 distinct CDR3 sequences; 20% to 25% are singletons. The starting material was cultured PBMCs, obtained from culture after CMV antigen stimulation. The receptor source for this set is a human donor in good health (CMV status not recorded). Some clones in this sample may be carry-over from other donors' samples.

This clonotype was seen only a few times. V and J are TRBV28 and TRBJ2-5, with D perhaps matching TRBD2 (6 bases). The CDR3 has 17 residues. The V gene's germline CDR1 is MDHEN and CDR2 SYDVKM. With 5 bases removed from V and 1 base from J, the gap between germline ends came to 20 bases. This CDR3 is CASSAPLAGRGQETQYF. CDR3 in DNA: TGTGCCAGCAGTGCCCCCCTCGCGGGAAGGGGCCAAGAGACCCAGTACTTC.

This clonotype appeared a few times. This rearrangement joins TRBV7-2 to TRBJ2-4, with 12 bases fitting TRBD2. Germline CDR1 and CDR2: SGHTA and FQGNSA. The ends lost 5 bases at V and 13 bases at J; junction bases unmatched: 12. The CDR3 extends over 15 amino acids. In DNA form, the CDR3 reads TGTGCCAGCAGCCCGCGACTAGCGGGAGCCGAGGGACAGTACTTC. Protein product: CASSPRLAGAEGQYF.

This clonotype was counted between two and nine times. This rearrangement joins TRBV12-3 or TRBV12-4 to TRBJ1-5, with 9 bases that match TRBD1. The trim removed 6 bases at V and 10 bases at J, leaving 7 bases unmatched. The length of the CDR3 is 13 residues. The CDR3 region is CASSRDRVPPQHF. The CDR3 bases are TGTGCCAGCAGCCGGGACAGGGTTCCTCCCCAGCATTTT.

The sample holds many counts of this clonotype. The chain combines TRBV6-2 or TRBV6-3 with TRBJ2-1, with 10 bases that match TRBD2. Germline V lookup: CDR1 MNHEY, CDR2 SVGEGT. V lost 5 bases and J lost 6; bases outside the gene matches: 4. The CDR3 is 14 residues long. The CDR3 DNA reads as TGTGCCAGCAGTCTAGCGGGAGAACCCAATGAGCAGTTCTTC. As protein: CASSLAGEPNEQFF.

The count of this clonotype is one. In DNA form, the CDR3 reads TGCGCCAGCAGCCTAGGCACTAGCGTTCCCGGGGAGCTGTTTTTT. This translates into CASSLGTSVPGELFF. The gene calls are TRBV4-1 and TRBJ2-2; 7 bases agree with TRBD2. The CDR3 is 15 residues long. V shed 4 bases, J shed 6 bases, and the junction held 8 bases outside the gene matches. CDR1 and CDR2 (germline): MGHRA, YSYEKL.

This clonotype was observed a few times. This sequence joins TRBV12-3 or TRBV12-4 and TRBJ2-4, with D possibly matching TRBD1 (6 bases). The CDR3 totals 16 residues. With 6 bases removed from V and 2 bases from J, the gap between germline ends came to 17 bases. CDR3 DNA sequence: TGTGCCAGCAGCCAAATAGGGGACAAGTCCAAAAACATTCAGTACTTC. Translation: CASSQIGDKSKNIQYF.

This clonotype was counted at least ten times. V is TRBV27 and J is TRBJ1-5; D is unclear. The germline CDR1 and CDR2 sequences are MNHEY and SMNVEV (reference sequence). This CDR3 contains 16 residues. Trimming took off 4 bases at V and 2 bases at J, with 15 bases between the two ends. CDR3 amino acids: CASSSPSWVGNQPQHF. The DNA for the CDR3 is TGTGCCAGCAGTTCCCCGAGTTGGGTCGGCAATCAGCCCCAGCATTTT.

V is TRBV11-2 and J is TRBJ2-2; no reliable D call. Germline-derived CDR1 and CDR2 are SGHAT and FQNNGV. This CDR3 has 16 residues. The V end was cut by 2 bases, the J end by 2 bases, with 12 bases between. CDR3 sequence (DNA): TGTGCCAGCAGCTTATCATCCGGTTACAACACCGGGGAGCTGTTTTTT. Protein: CASSLSSGYNTGELFF.

The J gene is TRBJ2-1, the V gene TRBV4-3; D is perhaps TRBD2 (7 bases). CDR3 length equals 16 residues. The V gene lost 1 base and the J gene lost 5 bases, with 15 bases spanning the gap. The germline V gene encodes CDR1 LGHNA and CDR2 YSLEER. The CDR3 here is CASSQGLGGANNEQFF. In DNA, the CDR3 is TGCGCCAGCAGCCAAGGTTTGGGGGGGGCCAACAATGAGCAGTTCTTC.

The rearrangement joins TRBV6-1 to TRBJ2-7, with 10 bases matching TRBD2. CDR1 and CDR2 from the germline V gene are MNHNS and SASEGT. Germline trimming cut 4 bases from V and 0 bases from J; bases unmatched to any gene: 3. The CDR3 is 15 residues long. CDR3 DNA: TGTGCCAGCAGTGCTAGCGGGAGAGGCTCCTACGAGCAGTACGTC. Its protein is CASSASGRGSYEQYV.

V usage is TRBV4-2 and J usage is TRBJ2-5, with TRBD2 matching 8 bases. The germline gives CDR1 LGHNA, CDR2 YNFKEQ. V trimming: 0 bases; J trimming: 4 bases; junction bases outside the gene matches: 4. This CDR3 has 15 amino acids. The CDR3 coding sequence is TGTGCCAGCAGCCAAGAAGGAACTAGCGGAGAGACCCAGTACTTC. Encoded protein: CASSQEGTSGETQYF.

This clonotype occurred a few times. The chain couples TRBV7-9 to TRBJ2-3; D is undetermined. The V gene's germline CDR1 is SEHNR and CDR2 FQNEAQ (reference sequence). The CDR3 loop spans 16 amino acids. Trimming removed 1 base at V and 1 base at J, with 12 bases between. The DNA of the CDR3 is TGTGCCAGCAGCTTAGAGATATCGTCTCGCACAGATACGCAGTATTTT. Translating gives CASSLEISSRTDTQYF.

There are a few counts of this clonotype. V is TRBV7-2 and J is TRBJ2-1, with a possible D match to TRBD2 (6 bases). The V and J ends lost 5 bases and 4 bases respectively, with 18 bases between them. Germline V gives CDR1 SGHTA, CDR2 FQGNSA. The CDR3 spans 16 residues. DNA for the CDR3: TGTGCCAGCAGCGTCAACCCGATGGGGGGATACAATGAGCAGTTCTTC. This codes for CASSVNPMGGYNEQFF. Filled out from reference TRBV7-2 and TRBJ2-1, the complete variable domain reads GAGVSQSPSNKVTEKGKDVELRCDPISGHTALYWYRQSLGQGLEFLIYFQGNSAPDKSGLPSDRFSAERTGGSVSTLTIQRTQQEDSAVYLCASSVNPMGGYNEQFFGPGTRLTVL.

The CDR3 nucleotides are TGTGCCAGCACTCCGACCCATAGCCCCTACGAGCAGTACTTC. It is translated as CASTPTHSPYEQYF. V is TRBV25-1 and J is TRBJ2-7, with unresolved D. V was pared by 7 bases and J by 2 bases, with 15 bases between. In germline, CDR1 is MGHDK, CDR2 SYGVNS. This CDR3 has 14 residues.

This chain joins TRBV10-3 and TRBJ1-2; TRBD1 matches at 9 bases. The germline gives CDR1 ENHRY, CDR2 SYGVKD. The CDR3 runs to 16 residues. J lost 4 bases, V lost 11 bases, and 17 bases had no gene match. The CDR3 sequence is CASVPGQGGLVYGYTF. The CDR3 DNA is TGTGCCTCAGTCCCGGGACAGGGAGGCTTAGTCTATGGCTACACCTTC.

This clonotype was counted only a few times. The rearrangement uses TRBV9 and TRBJ2-2; 9 bases match TRBD2. Germline assignment: CDR1 SGDLS and CDR2 YYNGEE. The CDR3 covers 17 residues. V lost 3 bases to trimming and J lost 1 base; unmatched junction nucleotides: 7. As DNA, the CDR3 is TGTGCCAGCAGCGCCAGTAAGACTAGCGGGAACACCGGGGAGCTGTTTTTT. Translated, it gives CASSASKTSGNTGELFF.

There are many counts of this clonotype. The chain has TRBV7-2 and TRBJ2-3; D possibly corresponds to TRBD2 (6 bases). V was shortened by 4 bases and J by 4 bases, with 18 bases between the two germline ends. The CDR3 extends over 16 amino acids. Germline CDR1 reads SGHTA; CDR2 reads FQGNSA. The CDR3 DNA follows: TGTGCCAGCAGCTATAACCCCTCGGGGAGGCCAGATACGCAGTATTTT. This sequence encodes CASSYNPSGRPDTQYF.

V gene TRBV6-1 combines with J gene TRBJ1-1, with 9 bases identical to TRBD1. The V gene end was trimmed by 5 bases and the J gene end by 1 base; junction bases not matched to a gene: 2. This CDR3 comprises 14 residues. The germline CDR1 and CDR2 sequences are MNHNS and SASEGT. CDR3 coding DNA: TGTGCCAGCAGTATACAGGGGGCGAACACTGAAGCTTTCTTT. The encoded protein is CASSIQGANTEAFF.

This clonotype was observed a handful of times. V is TRBV7-3 and J is TRBJ2-1, with TRBD2 matching over 13 bases. The V segment lost 2 bases and the J segment 0 bases; nucleotides outside the gene matches: 16. CDR1 SGHTA and CDR2 FQGTGA come from the germline V gene. This CDR3 spans 22 amino acids. CDR3 residues: CASSLDPGWTSGGTSSYNEQFF. The CDR3 DNA is TGTGCCAGCAGCTTAGACCCCGGTTGGACTAGCGGGGGTACAAGCTCCTACAATGAGCAGTTCTTC. Full variable domain (outside the CDR3, taken from reference TRBV7-3 and TRBJ2-1): GAGVSQTPSNKVTEKGKYVELRCDPISGHTALYWYRQSLGQGPEFLIYFQGTGAADDSGLPNDRFFAVRPEGSVSTLKIQRTERGDSAVYLCASSLDPGWTSGGTSSYNEQFFGPGTRLTVL.

This clonotype was recorded a few times. CDR3 amino acids: CASSAELAGGDEQFF. CDR3 DNA sequence: TGCGCCAGCAGCGCGGAACTAGCGGGAGGAGATGAGCAGTTCTTC. The gene calls are TRBV5-1 and TRBJ2-1; 12 bases are a match to TRBD2. Germline V gives CDR1 SGHRS, CDR2 YFSETQ. Trimming took 4 bases from V and 8 from J; bases not matched to a gene: 7. This CDR3 has 15 residues. The whole variable domain, filled in from reference TRBV5-1 and TRBJ2-1, reads KAGVTQTPRYLIKTRGQQVTLSCSPISGHRSVSWYQQTPGQGLQFLFEYFSETQRNKGNFPGRFSGRQFSNSRSEMNVSTLELGDSALYLCASSAELAGGDEQFFGPGTRLTVL.